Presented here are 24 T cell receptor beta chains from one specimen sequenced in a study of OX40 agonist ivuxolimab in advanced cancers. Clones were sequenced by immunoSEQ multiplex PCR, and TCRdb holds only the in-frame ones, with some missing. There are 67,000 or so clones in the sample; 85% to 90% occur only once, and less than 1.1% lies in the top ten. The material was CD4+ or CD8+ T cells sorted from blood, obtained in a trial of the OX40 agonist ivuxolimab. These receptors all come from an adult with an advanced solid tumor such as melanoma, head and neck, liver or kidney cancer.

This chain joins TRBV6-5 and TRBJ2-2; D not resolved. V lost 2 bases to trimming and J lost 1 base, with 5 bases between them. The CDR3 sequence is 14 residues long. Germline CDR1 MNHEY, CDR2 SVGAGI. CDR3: CASSYQQNTGELFF. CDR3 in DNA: TGTGCCAGCAGTTACCAACAGAACACCGGGGAGCTGTTTTTT.

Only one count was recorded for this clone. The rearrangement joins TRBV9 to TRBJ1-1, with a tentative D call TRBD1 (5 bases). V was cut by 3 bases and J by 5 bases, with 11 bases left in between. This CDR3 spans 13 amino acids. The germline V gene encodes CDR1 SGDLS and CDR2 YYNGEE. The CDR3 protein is CASSGGVLTEAFF. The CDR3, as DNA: TGTGCCAGCAGCGGGGGGGTTCTGACTGAAGCTTTCTTT.

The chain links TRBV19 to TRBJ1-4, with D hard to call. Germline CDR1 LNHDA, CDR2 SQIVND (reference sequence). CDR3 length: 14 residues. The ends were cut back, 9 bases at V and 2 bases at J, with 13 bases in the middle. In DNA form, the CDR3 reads TGTGCCAGCCTTCCCCTGGGGACTAATGAAAAACTGTTTTTT. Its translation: CASLPLGTNEKLFF. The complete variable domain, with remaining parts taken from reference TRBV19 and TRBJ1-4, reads DGGITQSPKYLFRKEGQNVTLSCEQNLNHDAMYWYRQDPGQGLRLIYYSQIVNDFQKGDIAEGYSVSREKKESFPLTVTSAQKNPTAFYLCASLPLGTNEKLFFGSGTQLSVL.

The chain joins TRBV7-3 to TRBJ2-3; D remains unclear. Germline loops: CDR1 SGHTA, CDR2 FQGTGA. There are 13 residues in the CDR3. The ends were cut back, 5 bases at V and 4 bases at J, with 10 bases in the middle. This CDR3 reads CASSPDPADTQYF. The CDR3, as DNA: TGTGCCAGCAGCCCAGACCCGGCAGATACGCAGTATTTT.

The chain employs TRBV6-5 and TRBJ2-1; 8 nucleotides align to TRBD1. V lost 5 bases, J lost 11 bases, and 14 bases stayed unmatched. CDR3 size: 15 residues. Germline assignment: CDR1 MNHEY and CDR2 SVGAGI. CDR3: CASSGQGNTNSQQFF. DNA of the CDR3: TGTGCCAGCAGTGGACAGGGTAATACCAATAGCCAGCAGTTCTTC.

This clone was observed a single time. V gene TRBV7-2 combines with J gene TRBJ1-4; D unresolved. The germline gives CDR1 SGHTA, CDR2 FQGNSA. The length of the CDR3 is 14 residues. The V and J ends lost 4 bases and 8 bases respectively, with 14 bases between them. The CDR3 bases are TGTGCCAGCAGCTCGCCGGGAACCTGGGAAAAACTGTTTTTT. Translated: CASSSPGTWEKLFF. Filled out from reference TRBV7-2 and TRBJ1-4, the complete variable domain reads GAGVSQSPSNKVTEKGKDVELRCDPISGHTALYWYRQSLGQGLEFLIYFQGNSAPDKSGLPSDRFSAERTGGSVSTLTIQRTQQEDSAVYLCASSSPGTWEKLFFGSGTQLSVL.

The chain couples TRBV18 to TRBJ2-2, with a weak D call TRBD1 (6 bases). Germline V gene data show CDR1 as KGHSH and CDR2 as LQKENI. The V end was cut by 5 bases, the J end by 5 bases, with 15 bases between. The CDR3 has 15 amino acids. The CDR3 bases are TGTGCCAGCTCAGTGCGACAGGTCAGAACCGGGGAGCTGTTTTTT. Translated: CASSVRQVRTGELFF.

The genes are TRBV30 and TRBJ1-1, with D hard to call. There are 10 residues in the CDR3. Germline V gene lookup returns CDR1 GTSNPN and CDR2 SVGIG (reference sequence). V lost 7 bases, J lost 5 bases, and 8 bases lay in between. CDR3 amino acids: CAFGRTEAFF. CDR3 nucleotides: TGTGCCTTCGGGAGGACTGAAGCTTTCTTT.

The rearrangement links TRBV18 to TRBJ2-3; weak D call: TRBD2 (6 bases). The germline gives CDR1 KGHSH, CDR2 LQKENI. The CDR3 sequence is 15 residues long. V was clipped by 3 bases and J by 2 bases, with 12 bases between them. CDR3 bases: TGTGCCAGCTCACCCCGGGCGGGGCCCACAGATACGCAGTATTTT. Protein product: CASSPRAGPTDTQYF.

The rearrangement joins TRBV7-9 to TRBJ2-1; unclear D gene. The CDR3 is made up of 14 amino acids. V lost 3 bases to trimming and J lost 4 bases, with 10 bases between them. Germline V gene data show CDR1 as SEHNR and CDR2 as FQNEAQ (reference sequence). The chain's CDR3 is CASSFGQDYNEQFF. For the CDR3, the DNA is TGTGCCAGCAGCTTTGGTCAGGATTACAATGAGCAGTTCTTC. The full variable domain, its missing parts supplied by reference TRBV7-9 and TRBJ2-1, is DTGVSQNPRHKITKRGQNVTFRCDPISEHNRLYWYRQTLGQGPEFLTYFQNEAQLEKSRLLSDRFSAERPKGSFSTLEIQRTEQGDSAMYLCASSFGQDYNEQFFGPGTRLTVL.

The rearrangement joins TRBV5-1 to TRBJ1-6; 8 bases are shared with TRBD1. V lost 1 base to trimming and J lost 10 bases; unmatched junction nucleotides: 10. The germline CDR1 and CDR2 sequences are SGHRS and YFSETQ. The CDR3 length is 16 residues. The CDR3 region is CASSLSYRGLGSPLHF. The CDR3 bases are TGCGCCAGCAGCTTGTCCTACAGGGGGTTGGGATCACCCCTCCACTTT.

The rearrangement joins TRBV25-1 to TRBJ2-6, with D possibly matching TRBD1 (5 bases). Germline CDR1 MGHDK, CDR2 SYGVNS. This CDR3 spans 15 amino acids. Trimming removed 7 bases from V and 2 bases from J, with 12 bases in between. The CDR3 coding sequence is TGTGCCAGCACTACAGGCTTACCTGGGGCCAACGTCCTGACTTTC. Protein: CASTTGLPGANVLTF.

The CDR3 region has the DNA TGTGCGAGCGGAAGCACAGATACGCAGTATTTT. The encoded protein is CASGSTDTQYF. J is TRBJ2-3 and V is TRBV4-2; the D gene is possibly TRBD2 (5 bases). CDR3 size: 11 residues. Per the germline V gene, CDR1 is LGHNA and CDR2 is YNFKEQ.

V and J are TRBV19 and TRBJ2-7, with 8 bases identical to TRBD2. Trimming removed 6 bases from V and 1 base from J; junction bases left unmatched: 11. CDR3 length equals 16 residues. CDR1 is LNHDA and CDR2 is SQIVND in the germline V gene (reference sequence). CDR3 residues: CASRSLSASGSYEQYF. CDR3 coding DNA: TGTGCCAGTAGGTCCCTCTCGGCTAGCGGGTCCTACGAGCAGTACTTC.

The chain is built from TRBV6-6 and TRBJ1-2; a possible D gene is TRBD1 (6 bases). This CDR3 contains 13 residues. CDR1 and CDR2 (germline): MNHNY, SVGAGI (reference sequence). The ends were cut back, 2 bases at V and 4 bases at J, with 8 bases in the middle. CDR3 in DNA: TGTGCCAGCAGTTACGACAGGAGCTATGGCTACACCTTC. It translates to CASSYDRSYGYTF.

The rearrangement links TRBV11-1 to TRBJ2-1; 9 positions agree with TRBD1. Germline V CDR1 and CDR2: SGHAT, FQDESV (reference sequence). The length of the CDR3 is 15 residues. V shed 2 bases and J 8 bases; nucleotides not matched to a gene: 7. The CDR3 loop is CASSLSGQGTHEQFF. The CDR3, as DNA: TGTGCCAGCAGCTTATCGGGACAGGGAACCCATGAGCAGTTCTTC.

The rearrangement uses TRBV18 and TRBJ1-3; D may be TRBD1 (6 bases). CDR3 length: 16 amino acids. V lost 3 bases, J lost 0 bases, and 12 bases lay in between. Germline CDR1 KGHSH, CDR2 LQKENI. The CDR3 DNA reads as TGTGCCAGCTCACCGGGGACACCTCGCTCTGGAAACACCATATATTTT. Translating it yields CASSPGTPRSGNTIYF.

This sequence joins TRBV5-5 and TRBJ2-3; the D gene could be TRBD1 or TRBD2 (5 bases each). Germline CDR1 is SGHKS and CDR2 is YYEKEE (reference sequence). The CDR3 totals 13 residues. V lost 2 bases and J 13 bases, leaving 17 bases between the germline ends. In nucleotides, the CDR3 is TGTGCCAGCAGCTTTTCTAGTGGGGGATCTGAGTATTTT. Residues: CASSFSSGGSEYF. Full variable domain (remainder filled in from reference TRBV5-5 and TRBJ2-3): DAGVTQSPTHLIKTRGQQVTLRCSPISGHKSVSWYQQVLGQGPQFIFQYYEKEERGRGNFPDRFSARQFPNYSSELNVNALLLGDSALYLCASSFSSGGSEYFGPGTRLTVL.

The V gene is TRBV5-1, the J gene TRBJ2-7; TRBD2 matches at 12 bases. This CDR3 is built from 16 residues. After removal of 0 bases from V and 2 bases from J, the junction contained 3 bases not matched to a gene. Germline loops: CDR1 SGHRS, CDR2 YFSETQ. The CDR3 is CASSLGTSGKTYEQYF. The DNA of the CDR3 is TGCGCCAGCAGCTTGGGGACTAGCGGGAAAACCTACGAGCAGTACTTC.

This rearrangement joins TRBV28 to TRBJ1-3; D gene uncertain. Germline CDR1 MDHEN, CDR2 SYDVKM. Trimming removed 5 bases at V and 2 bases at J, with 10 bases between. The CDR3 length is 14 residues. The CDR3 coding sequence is TGTGCCAGCAGTCTAGGGAGGGCTGGAAACACCATATATTTT. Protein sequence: CASSLGRAGNTIYF. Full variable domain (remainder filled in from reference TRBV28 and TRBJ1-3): DVKVTQSSRYLVKRTGEKVFLECVQDMDHENMFWYRQDPGLGLRLIYFSYDVKMKEKGDIPEGYSVSREKKERFSLILESASTNQTSMYLCASSLGRAGNTIYFGEGSWLTVV.

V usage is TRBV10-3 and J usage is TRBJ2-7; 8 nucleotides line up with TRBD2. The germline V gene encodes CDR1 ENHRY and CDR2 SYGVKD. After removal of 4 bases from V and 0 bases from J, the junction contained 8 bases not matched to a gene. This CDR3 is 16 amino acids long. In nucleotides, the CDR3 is TGTGCCATCAGTGGGCTGAGCGGGAGTCCCTCCTACGAGCAGTACTTC. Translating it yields CAISGLSGSPSYEQYF.

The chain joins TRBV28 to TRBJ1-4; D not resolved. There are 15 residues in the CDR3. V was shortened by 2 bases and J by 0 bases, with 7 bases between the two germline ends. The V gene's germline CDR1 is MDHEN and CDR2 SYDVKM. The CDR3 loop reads CASSLTPATNEKLFF. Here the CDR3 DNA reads TGTGCCAGCAGTTTAACCCCTGCAACTAATGAAAAACTGTTTTTT.

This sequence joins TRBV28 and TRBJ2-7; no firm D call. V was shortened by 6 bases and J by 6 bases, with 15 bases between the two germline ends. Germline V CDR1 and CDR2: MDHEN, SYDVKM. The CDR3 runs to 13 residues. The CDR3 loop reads CASRTSGKIEQYF. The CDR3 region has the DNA TGTGCCAGCAGGACATCAGGAAAAATCGAGCAGTACTTC.

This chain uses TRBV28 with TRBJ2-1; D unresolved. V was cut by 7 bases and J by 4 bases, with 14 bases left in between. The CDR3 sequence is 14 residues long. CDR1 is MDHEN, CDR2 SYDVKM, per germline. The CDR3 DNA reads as TGTGCCAGCAACTCGCAGCAGAATTACAATGAGCAGTTCTTC. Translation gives CASNSQQNYNEQFF.